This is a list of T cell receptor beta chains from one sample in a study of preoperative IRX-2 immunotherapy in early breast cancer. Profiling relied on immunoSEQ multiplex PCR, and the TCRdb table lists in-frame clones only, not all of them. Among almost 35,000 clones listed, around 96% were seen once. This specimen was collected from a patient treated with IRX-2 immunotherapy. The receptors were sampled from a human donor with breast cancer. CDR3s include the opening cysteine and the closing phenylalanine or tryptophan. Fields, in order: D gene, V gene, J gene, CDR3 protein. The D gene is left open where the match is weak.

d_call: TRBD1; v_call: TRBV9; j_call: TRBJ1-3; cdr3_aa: CASSVGTGEGYTIYF
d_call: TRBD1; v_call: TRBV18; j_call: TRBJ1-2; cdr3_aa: CASSPGPGQGSRNGYTF
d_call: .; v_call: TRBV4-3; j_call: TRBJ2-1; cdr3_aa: CASSQAVGSYNEQFF
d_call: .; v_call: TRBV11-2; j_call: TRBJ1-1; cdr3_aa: CASSLDPGSTEAFF
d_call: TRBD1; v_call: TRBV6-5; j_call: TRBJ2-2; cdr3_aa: CASSYRRQGRTGELFF
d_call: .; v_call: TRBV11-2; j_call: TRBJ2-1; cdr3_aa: CASSLVTSWANEQFF
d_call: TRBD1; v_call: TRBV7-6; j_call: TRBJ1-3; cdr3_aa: CASSTWGPQGSGNTIYF
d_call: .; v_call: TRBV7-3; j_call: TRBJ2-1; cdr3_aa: CASSLETSGYNEQFF
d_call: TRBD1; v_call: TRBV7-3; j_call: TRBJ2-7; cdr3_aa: CASSTTSGQGYEQYF
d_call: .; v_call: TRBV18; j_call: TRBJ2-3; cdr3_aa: CASSPSTDTQYF
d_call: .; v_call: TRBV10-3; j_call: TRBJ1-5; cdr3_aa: CAISGGNQPQHF
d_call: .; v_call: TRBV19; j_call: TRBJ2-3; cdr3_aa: CASIGGDTQYF
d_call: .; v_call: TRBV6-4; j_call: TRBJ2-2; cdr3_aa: CASSDSSGSGELFF
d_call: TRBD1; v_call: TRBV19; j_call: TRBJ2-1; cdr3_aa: CASSIQGINEQFF
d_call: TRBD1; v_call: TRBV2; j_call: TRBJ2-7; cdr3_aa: CASSRAGTGTYEQYF
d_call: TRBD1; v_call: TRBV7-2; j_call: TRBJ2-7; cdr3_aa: CASSLGDRTYEQYF
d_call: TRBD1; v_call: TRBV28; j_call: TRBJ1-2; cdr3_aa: CASSVQGPLNYGYTF
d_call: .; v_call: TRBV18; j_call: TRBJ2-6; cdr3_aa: CASSHQSGANVLTF
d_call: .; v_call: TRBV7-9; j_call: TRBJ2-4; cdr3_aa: CASSLAVTENIQYF
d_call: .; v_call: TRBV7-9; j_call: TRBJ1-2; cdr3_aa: CASSLRGEGRAYGYTF
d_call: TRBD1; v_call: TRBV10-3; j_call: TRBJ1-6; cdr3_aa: CAISAQSRDSYSPLHF
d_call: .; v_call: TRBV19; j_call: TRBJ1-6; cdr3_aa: CASSMVGTLSLALHF
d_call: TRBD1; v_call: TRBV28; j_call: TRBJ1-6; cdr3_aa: CASREDRGNSPLHF
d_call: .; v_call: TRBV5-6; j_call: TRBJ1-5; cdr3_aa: CASSLAHQPQHF
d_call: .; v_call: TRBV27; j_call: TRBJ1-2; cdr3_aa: CASRPGGDYGYTF
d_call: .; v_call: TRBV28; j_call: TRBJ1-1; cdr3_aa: CASSLPGNTEAFF
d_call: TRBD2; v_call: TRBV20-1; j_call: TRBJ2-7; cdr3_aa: CSAQGLAGGF
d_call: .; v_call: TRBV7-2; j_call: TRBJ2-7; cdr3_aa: CASSFEQLKQYF
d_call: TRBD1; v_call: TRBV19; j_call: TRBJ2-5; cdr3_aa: CASSSWQGALTETQYF
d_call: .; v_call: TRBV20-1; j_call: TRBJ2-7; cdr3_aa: CSVGGQDEQYF
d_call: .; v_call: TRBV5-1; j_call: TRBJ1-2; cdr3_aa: CASSFGVGQRNYGYTF
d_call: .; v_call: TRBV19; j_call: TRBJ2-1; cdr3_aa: CASSKAGTYNEQFF
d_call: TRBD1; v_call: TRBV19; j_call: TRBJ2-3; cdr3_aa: CASSTRTGGKYF
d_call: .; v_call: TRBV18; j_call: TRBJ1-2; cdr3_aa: CASSPRQTNYGYTF
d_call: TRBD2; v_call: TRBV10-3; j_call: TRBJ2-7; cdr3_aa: CAISESDSGGYEQYF
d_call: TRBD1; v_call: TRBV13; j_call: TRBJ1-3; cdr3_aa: CASRETGPGGNTIYF
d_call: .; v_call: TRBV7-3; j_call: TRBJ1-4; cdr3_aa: CASSTGRASREKLFF
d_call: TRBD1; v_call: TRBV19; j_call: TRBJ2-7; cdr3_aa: CASSPDRGGSEQYF
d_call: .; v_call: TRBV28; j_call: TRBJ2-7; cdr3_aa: CASSSDDRYEQYF
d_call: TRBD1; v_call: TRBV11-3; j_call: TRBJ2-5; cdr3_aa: CASSSLGDREETQYF
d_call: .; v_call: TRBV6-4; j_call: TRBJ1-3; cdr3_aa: CASSQDRGNTIYF
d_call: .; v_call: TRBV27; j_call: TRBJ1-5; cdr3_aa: CASSSYQTAGDWLSQHF
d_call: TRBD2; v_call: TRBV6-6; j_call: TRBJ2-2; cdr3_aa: CAGGLAGVAGELFF
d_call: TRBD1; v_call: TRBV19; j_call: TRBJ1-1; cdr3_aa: CASSGQGAGDTEAFF
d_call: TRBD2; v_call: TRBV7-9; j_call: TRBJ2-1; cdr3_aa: CASSSTSGLAGNEQFF
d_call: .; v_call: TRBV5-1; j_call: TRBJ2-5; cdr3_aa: CASSFASETQYF
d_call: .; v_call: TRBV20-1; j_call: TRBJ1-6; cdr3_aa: CSLSPDSPLHF
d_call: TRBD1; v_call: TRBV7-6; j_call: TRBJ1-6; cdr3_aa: CASSAQTTGGSGNSPLHF
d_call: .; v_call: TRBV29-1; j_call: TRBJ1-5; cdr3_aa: CSVGRDQPQHF
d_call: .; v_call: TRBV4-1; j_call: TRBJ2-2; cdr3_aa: CASSRRGGELFF
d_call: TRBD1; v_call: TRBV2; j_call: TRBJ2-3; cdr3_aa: CASSSGTGVTDTQYF
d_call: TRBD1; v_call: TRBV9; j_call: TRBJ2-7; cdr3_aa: CASSITGTGAEQYF
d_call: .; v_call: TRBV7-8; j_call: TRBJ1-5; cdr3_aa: CASSWSVVERQPQHF
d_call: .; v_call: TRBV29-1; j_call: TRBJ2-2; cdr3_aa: CSAARGTNTGELFF
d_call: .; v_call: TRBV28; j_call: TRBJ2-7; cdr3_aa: CASSLQSAYEQYF
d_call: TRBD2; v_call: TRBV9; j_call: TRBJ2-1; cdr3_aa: CASSPYGGTSANEQFF
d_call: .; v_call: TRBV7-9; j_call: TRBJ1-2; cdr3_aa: CASRRASINYGYTF